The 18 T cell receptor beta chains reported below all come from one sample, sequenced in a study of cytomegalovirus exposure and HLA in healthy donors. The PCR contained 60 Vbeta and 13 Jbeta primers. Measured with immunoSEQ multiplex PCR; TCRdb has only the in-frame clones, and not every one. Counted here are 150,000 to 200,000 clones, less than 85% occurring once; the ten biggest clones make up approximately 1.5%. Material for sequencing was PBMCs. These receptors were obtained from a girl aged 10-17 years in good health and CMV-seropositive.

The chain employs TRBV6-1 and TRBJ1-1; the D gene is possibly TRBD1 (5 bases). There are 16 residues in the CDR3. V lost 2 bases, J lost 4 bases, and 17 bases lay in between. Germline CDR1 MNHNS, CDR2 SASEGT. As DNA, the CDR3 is TGTGCCAGCAGTGAATTAGGGGCTGGGCTCCTCACTGAAGCTTTCTTT. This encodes CASSELGAGLLTEAFF.

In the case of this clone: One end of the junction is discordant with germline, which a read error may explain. The DNA for the CDR3 is TGTGCCAGCAGCTTGGAGCTCAGGGAGGTACCCACCGGGAACTTC. Translated, it gives CASSLELREVPTGNF. This rearrangement joins TRBV5-6 to TRBJ2-5; a weak D match, TRBD2 (6 bases). The germline CDR1 and CDR2 sequences are SGHDT and YYEEEE. The CDR3 totals 15 residues.

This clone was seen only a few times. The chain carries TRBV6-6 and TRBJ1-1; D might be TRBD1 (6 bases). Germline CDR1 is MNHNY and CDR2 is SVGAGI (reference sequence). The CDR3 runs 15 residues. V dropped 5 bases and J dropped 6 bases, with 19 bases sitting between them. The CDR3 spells CASSQPGQISSEAFF. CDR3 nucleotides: TGTGCCAGCAGTCAACCGGGACAAATTAGCTCTGAAGCTTTCTTT.

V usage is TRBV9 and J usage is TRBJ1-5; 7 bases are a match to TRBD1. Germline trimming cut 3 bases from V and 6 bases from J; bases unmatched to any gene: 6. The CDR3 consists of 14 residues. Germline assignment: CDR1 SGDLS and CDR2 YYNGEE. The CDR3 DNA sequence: TGTGCCAGCAGCGCCGAGACAGGGCTTCAGCCCCAGCATTTT. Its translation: CASSAETGLQPQHF.

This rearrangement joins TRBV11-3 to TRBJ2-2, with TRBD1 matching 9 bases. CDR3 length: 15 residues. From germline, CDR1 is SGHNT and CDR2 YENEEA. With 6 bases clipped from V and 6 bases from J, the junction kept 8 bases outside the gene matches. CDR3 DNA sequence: TGTGCCAGCAGGGGAGGGACAGGGAGCGCCGGGGAGCTGTTTTTT. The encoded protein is CASRGGTGSAGELFF.

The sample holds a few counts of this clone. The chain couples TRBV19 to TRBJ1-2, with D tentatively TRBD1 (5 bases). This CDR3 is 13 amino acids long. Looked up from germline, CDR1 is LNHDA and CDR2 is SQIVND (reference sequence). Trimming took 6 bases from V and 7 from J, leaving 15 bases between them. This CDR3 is CASSPSRQSGYTF. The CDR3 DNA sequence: TGTGCCAGTAGCCCTTCCAGACAGAGTGGCTACACCTTC.

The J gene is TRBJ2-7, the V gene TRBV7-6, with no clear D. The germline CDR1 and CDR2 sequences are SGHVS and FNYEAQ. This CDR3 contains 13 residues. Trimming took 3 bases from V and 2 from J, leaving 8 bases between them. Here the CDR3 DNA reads TGTGCCAGCAGCTTTTCCGAGACCTACGAGCAGTACTTC. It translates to CASSFSETYEQYF.

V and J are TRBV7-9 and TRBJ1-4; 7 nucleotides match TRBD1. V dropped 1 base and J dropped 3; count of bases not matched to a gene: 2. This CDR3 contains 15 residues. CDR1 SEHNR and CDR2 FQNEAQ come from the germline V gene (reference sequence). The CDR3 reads CASSLGDSSNEKLFF. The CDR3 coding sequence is TGTGCCAGCAGCTTAGGGGACAGCTCTAATGAAAAACTGTTTTTT.

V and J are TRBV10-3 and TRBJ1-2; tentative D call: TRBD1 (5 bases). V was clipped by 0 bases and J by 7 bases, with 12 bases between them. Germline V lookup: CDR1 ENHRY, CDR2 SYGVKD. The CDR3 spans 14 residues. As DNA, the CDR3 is TGTGCCATCAGTGAGTCGACGGGGGTTGCTGGCTACACCTTC. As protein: CAISESTGVAGYTF.

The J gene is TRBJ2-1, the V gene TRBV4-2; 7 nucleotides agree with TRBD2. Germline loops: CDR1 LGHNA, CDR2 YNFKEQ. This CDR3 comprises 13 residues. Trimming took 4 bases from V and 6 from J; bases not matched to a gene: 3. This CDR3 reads CASSLGGVNEQFF. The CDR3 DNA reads TGTGCCAGCAGCCTTGGGGGGGTCAATGAGCAGTTCTTC.

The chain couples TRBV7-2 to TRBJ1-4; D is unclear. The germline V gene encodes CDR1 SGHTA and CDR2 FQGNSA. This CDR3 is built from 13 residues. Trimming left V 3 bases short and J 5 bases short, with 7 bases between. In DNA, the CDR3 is TGTGCCAGCAGCTTGTACTGGAATGAAAAACTGTTTTTT. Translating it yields CASSLYWNEKLFF.

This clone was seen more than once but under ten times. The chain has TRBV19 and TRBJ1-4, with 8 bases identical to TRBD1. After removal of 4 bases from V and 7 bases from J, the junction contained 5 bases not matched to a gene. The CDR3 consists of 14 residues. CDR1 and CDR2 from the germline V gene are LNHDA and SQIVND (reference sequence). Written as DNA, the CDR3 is TGTGCCAGTAGTAACGACAGGGGACGTGAAAAACTGTTTTTT. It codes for CASSNDRGREKLFF. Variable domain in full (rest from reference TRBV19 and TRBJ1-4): DGGITQSPKYLFRKEGQNVTLSCEQNLNHDAMYWYRQDPGQGLRLIYYSQIVNDFQKGDIAEGYSVSREKKESFPLTVTSAQKNPTAFYLCASSNDRGREKLFFGSGTQLSVL.

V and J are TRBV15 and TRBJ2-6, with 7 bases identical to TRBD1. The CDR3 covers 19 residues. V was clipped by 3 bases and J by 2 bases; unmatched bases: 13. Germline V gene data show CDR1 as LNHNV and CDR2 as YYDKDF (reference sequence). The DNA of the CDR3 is TGTGCCACCAGCAGCTTAACGACAGGGCATGGTACTGGGGCCAACGTCCTGACTTTC. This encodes CATSSLTTGHGTGANVLTF. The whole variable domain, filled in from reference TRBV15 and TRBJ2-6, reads DAMVIQNPRYQVTQFGKPVTLSCSQTLNHNVMYWYQQKSSQAPKLLFHYYDKDFNNEADTPDNFQSRRPNTSFCFLDIRSPGLGDTAMYLCATSSLTTGHGTGANVLTFGAGSRLTVL.

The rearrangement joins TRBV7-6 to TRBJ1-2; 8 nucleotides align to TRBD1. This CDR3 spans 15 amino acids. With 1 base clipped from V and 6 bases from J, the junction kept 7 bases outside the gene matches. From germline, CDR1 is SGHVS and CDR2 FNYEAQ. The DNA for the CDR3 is TGTGCCAGCAGCTTAGGAGGGCAGGGGGCTGATGGCTACACCTTC. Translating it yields CASSLGGQGADGYTF.

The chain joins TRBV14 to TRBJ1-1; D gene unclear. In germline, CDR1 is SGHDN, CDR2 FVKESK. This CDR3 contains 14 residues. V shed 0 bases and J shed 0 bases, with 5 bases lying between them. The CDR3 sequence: CASSQDRLNTEAFF. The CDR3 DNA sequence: TGTGCCAGCAGCCAAGATCGGTTGAACACTGAAGCTTTCTTT.

The CDR3 bases are TGTGCCAGCAGCCCCGCGGTTGTGCAGTTCTTC. Protein sequence: CASSPAVVQFF. The chain joins TRBV5-5 to TRBJ2-1; D remains ambiguous. The CDR3 sequence is 11 residues long. Trimming removed 4 bases from V and 12 bases from J, with 11 bases in between. Germline CDR1 SGHKS, CDR2 YYEKEE (reference sequence).

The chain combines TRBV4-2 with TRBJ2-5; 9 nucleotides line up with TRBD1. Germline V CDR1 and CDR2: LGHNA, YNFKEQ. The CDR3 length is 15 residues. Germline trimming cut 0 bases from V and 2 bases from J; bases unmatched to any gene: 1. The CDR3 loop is CASSQEDRGQETQYF. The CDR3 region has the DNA TGTGCCAGCAGCCAAGAAGACAGGGGGCAAGAGACCCAGTACTTC.

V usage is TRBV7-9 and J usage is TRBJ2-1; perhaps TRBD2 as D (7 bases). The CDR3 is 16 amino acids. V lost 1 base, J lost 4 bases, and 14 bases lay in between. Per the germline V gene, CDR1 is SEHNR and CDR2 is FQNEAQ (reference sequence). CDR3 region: CASSLGGGAAYNEQFF. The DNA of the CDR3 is TGTGCCAGCAGCTTAGGAGGGGGGGCGGCTTACAATGAGCAGTTCTTC.